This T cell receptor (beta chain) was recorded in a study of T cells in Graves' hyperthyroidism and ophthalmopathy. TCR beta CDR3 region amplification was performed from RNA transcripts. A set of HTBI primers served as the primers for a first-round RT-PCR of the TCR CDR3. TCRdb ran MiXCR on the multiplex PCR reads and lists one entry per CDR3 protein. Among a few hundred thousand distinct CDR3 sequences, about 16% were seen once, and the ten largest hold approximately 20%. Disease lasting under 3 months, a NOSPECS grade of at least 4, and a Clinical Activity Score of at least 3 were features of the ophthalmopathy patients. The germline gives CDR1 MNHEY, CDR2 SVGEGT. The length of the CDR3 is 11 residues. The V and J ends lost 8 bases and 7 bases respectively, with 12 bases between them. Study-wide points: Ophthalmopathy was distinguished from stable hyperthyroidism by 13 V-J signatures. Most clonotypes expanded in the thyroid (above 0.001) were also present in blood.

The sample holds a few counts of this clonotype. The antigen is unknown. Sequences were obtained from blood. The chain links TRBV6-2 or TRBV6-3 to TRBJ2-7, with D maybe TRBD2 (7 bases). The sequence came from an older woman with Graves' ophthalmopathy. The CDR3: CASERGGEQYF. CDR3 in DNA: TGTGCCAGCGAGAGGGGGGGAGAGCAGTACTTC.